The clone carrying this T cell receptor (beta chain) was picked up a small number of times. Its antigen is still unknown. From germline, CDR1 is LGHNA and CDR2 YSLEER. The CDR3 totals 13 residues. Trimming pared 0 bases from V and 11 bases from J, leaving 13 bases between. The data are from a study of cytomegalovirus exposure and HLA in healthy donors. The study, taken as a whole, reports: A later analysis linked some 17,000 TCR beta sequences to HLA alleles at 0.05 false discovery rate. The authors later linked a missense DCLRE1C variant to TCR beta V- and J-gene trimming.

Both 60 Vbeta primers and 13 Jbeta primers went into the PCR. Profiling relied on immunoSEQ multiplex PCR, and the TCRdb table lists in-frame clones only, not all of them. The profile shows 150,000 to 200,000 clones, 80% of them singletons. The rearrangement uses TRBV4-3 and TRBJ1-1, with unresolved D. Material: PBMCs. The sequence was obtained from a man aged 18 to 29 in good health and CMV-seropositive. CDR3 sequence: CASSQDGTTGAFF. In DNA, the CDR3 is TGCGCCAGCAGCCAAGACGGTACTACTGGGGCTTTCTTT.